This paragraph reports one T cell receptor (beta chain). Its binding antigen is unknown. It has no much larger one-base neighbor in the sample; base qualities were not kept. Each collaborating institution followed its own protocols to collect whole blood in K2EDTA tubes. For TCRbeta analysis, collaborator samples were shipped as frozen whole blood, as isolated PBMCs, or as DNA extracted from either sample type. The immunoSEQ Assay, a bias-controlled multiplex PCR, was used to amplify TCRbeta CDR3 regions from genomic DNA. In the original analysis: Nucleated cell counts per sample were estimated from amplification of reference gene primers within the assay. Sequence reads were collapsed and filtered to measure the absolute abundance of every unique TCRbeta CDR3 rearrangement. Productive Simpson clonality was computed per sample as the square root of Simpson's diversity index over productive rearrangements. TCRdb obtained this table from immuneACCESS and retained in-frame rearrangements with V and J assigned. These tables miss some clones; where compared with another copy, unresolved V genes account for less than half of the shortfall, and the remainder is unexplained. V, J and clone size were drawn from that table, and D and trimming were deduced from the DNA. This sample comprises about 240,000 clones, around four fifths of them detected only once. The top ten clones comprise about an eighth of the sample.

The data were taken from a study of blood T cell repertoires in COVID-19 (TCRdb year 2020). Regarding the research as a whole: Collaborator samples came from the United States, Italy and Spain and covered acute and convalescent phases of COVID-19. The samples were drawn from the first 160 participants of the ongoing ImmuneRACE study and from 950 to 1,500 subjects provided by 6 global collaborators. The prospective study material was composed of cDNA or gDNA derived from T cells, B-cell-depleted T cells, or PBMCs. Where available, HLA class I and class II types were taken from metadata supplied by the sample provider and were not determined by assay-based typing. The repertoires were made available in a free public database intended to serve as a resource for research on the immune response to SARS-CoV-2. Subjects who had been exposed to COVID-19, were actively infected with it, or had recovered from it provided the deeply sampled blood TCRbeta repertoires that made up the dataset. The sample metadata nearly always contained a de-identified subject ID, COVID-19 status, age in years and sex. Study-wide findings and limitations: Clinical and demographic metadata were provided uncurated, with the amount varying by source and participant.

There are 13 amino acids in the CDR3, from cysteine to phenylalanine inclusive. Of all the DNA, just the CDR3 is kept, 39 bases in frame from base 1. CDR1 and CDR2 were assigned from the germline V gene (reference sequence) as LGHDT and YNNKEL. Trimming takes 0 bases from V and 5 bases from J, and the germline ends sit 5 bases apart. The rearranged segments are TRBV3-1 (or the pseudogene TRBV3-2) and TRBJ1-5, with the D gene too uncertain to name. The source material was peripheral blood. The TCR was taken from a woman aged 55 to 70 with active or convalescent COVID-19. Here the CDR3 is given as CASSQDTDQPQHF. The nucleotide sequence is TGTGCCAGCAGCCAAGACACGGATCAGCCCCAGCATTTT.